The 22 T cell receptor beta chains in this list originate from one sample, sequenced in a study of long-term antiretroviral therapy in people with HIV. They ran version v3.0 of the immunoSEQ assay at survey level. The table came from immunoSEQ multiplex PCR; TCRdb's copy has only in-frame clones and leaves some out. The repertoire holds some 15,000 clones, under 90% seen once, with 8% to 9% in the top ten. The specimen comprised unsorted PBMCs, sampled 0.1 years after starting antiretroviral therapy. These receptors all come from a man aged 18 to 35 with HIV.

The J gene is TRBJ2-5, the V gene TRBV5-4; weak D call: TRBD1 (5 bases). The CDR3 runs to 14 residues. The V and J ends lost 0 bases and 4 bases respectively, with 10 bases between them. From germline, CDR1 is SGHNT and CDR2 YYREEE (reference sequence). The CDR3 reads CASSLVAGRETQYF. Written as DNA, the CDR3 is TGTGCCAGCAGCTTGGTGGCAGGGCGAGAGACCCAGTACTTC. Looking up the rest from reference TRBV5-4 and TRBJ2-5 gives the full variable domain: ETGVTQSPTHLIKTRGQQVTLRCSSQSGHNTVSWYQQALGQGPQFIFQYYREEENGRGNFPPRFSGLQFPNYSSELNVNALELDDSALYLCASSLVAGRETQYFGPGTRLLVL.

The chain combines TRBV6-6 with TRBJ1-3; tentative D call: TRBD1 (5 bases). Trimming left V 7 bases short and J 1 base short, with 14 bases between. Germline CDR1 and CDR2: MNHNY and SVGAGI (reference sequence). The CDR3 runs 15 residues. CDR3 in DNA: TGTGCCAGCACTCGATTGGAGGGGTCTGGAAACACCATATATTTT. Translated: CASTRLEGSGNTIYF.

The V call is TRBV7-8, the J call TRBJ1-2; possibly TRBD1 for D (5 bases). The V and J ends lost 1 base and 5 bases respectively, with 17 bases between them. The germline V gene has CDR1 SGHVS and CDR2 FQNEAQ. CDR3 size: 16 residues. In nucleotides, the CDR3 is TGTGCCAGCAGCTTAGAGGGACCGTCTGACTCTTATGGCTACACCTTC. Its translation: CASSLEGPSDSYGYTF.

This sequence joins TRBV5-1 and TRBJ2-3; 9 bases are shared with TRBD1. This CDR3 has 15 residues. V shed 4 bases, J shed 0 bases, and the junction held 3 bases outside the gene matches. Germline-derived CDR1 and CDR2 are SGHRS and YFSETQ. The CDR3 coding sequence is TGCGCCAGCAGCGGACAGGGGCCCAGCACAGATACGCAGTATTTT. This encodes CASSGQGPSTDTQYF.

The chain combines TRBV7-3 with TRBJ2-2; possibly TRBD1 for D (5 bases). CDR3 length: 13 residues. CDR1 and CDR2 from the germline V gene are SGHTA and FQGTGA. The germline V and J ends were trimmed by 5 bases and 6 bases, with 10 bases remaining between them. This chain's CDR3 is CASSAGQAGELFF. The CDR3, as DNA: TGTGCCAGCAGCGCCGGACAAGCCGGGGAGCTGTTTTTT.

This clone has just one count. The rearrangement uses TRBV18 and TRBJ2-2; D gene ambiguous. Trimming cost V 6 bases and J 4 bases, with 15 bases left between them. The germline CDR1 and CDR2 sequences are KGHSH and LQKENI. The CDR3 is 15 amino acids. CDR3 DNA sequence: TGTGCCAGCTCTTACCTCGGAAGAGCCACCGGGGAGCTGTTTTTT. Translating it yields CASSYLGRATGELFF.

This clone has only one observation. This sequence joins TRBV28 and TRBJ1-3; D is uncertain. Germline V gene data show CDR1 as MDHEN and CDR2 as SYDVKM. The ends were cut back, 6 bases at V and 4 bases at J, with 16 bases in the middle. The CDR3 has 15 amino acids. CDR3 in DNA: TGTGCCAGCAGGGATGACGGCGATGGGGGAAACACCATATATTTT. Amino acids: CASRDDGDGGNTIYF.

The V and J genes are TRBV6-5 and TRBJ2-6; D remains unclear. V dropped 0 bases and J dropped 1 base, with 4 bases sitting between them. The germline V gene has CDR1 MNHEY and CDR2 SVGAGI. This CDR3 is 15 amino acids long. Written as DNA, the CDR3 is TGTGCCAGCAGTTACTCAGGGTCTGGGGCCAACGTCCTGACTTTC. It translates to CASSYSGSGANVLTF.

The chain employs TRBV25-1 and TRBJ1-1; 11 nucleotides align to TRBD1. The germline V gene has CDR1 MGHDK and CDR2 SYGVNS. Germline trimming cut 8 bases from V and 2 bases from J; bases unmatched to any gene: 13. This CDR3 contains 17 residues. The CDR3 region has the DNA TGTGCCAGCGGGCCTGAGGACAGGGGGCCTCCAAACACTGAAGCTTTCTTT. The encoded protein is CASGPEDRGPPNTEAFF.

V gene TRBV2 combines with J gene TRBJ2-1; perhaps D is TRBD1 or TRBD2 (5 bases each). V was cut by 6 bases and J by 0 bases, with 9 bases left in between. Germline assignment: CDR1 SNHLY and CDR2 FYNNEI. CDR3 length: 14 amino acids. CDR3 sequence reads: CASSRDVSYNEQFF. In DNA, the CDR3 is TGTGCCAGCAGCCGGGACGTCTCCTACAATGAGCAGTTCTTC.

The chain employs TRBV14 and TRBJ2-1, with 9 bases that match TRBD2. CDR3 length equals 15 residues. Germline lookup yields CDR1 SGHDN and CDR2 FVKESK. J lost 2 bases, V lost 4 bases, and 3 bases had no gene match. The CDR3 DNA sequence: TGTGCCAGCAGCCCGGGGACTAGCACCTACAATGAGCAGTTCTTC. Residues: CASSPGTSTYNEQFF. Using reference TRBV14 and TRBJ2-1 for the parts outside the CDR3, the full variable domain is EAGVTQFPSHSVIEKGQTVTLRCDPISGHDNLYWYRRVMGKEIKFLLHFVKESKQDESGMPNNRFLAERTGGTYSTLKVQPAELEDSGVYFCASSPGTSTYNEQFFGPGTRLTVL.

The V call is TRBV7-3, the J call TRBJ2-1, with TRBD1 identical over 7 bases. The CDR3 spans 15 residues. V shed 5 bases and J 8 bases; nucleotides not matched to a gene: 12. CDR1 is SGHTA and CDR2 is FQGTGA in the germline V gene. This CDR3 is CASSLLPGQKDEQFF. CDR3 nucleotides: TGTGCCAGCAGCCTCCTGCCGGGACAGAAAGATGAGCAGTTCTTC.

The gene calls are TRBV27 and TRBJ2-1, with 8 bases matching TRBD2. V shed 1 base, J shed 8 bases, and the junction held 16 bases outside the gene matches. CDR3 length equals 18 residues. Germline lookup yields CDR1 MNHEY and CDR2 SMNVEV (reference sequence). In DNA form, the CDR3 reads TGTGCCAGCAGTTTATGGGCTTTTGGCGGGGGGCCGGACGATGAGCAGTTCTTC. This translates into CASSLWAFGGGPDDEQFF.

The gene calls are TRBV7-2 and TRBJ2-2; 7 bases agree with TRBD1. CDR1 is SGHTA and CDR2 is FQGNSA in the germline V gene. The CDR3 has 13 residues. Trimming took 3 bases from V and 6 from J; bases not matched to a gene: 1. The CDR3 sequence is CASSFTGAGELFF. CDR3 nucleotide sequence: TGTGCCAGCAGCTTCACAGGGGCCGGGGAGCTGTTTTTT.

This sequence joins TRBV9 and TRBJ1-6; D is possibly TRBD1 (6 bases). V lost 3 bases and J lost 7, with 8 bases in between. The germline V gene has CDR1 SGDLS and CDR2 YYNGEE. The length of the CDR3 is 13 residues. The CDR3 DNA is TGTGCCAGCAGCGGAGGGACAAATTCACCCCTCCACTTT. Amino acid sequence: CASSGGTNSPLHF.

The chain combines TRBV29-1 with TRBJ1-1; the D is unclear. Germline CDR1 is SQVTM and CDR2 is ANQGSEA. The length of the CDR3 is 13 residues. Trimming removed 3 bases at V and 0 bases at J, with 8 bases between. The CDR3 loop reads CSVEPQMNTEAFF. The DNA of the CDR3 is TGCAGCGTTGAGCCGCAAATGAACACTGAAGCTTTCTTT.

The chain combines TRBV4-3 with TRBJ2-3; 8 bases are a match to TRBD1. This CDR3 has 15 residues. V was clipped by 0 bases and J by 8 bases; unmatched bases: 7. Germline assignment: CDR1 LGHNA and CDR2 YSLEER. The CDR3 DNA follows: TGCGCCAGCAGCCAAGATACTGGGACAGGAAGTACGCAGTATTTT. Its translation: CASSQDTGTGSTQYF.

This chain uses TRBV12-5 with TRBJ2-6, with D possibly being TRBD1 (5 bases). The CDR3 contains 18 residues. The ends were cut back, 5 bases at V and 5 bases at J, with 22 bases in the middle. Germline V CDR1 and CDR2: LGHNT, FRNRAP. The CDR3 region has the DNA TGTGCTAGTGGTAGAGTTACTGCAGGACAAAGTCGGGCCAACGTCCTGACTTTC. Protein sequence: CASGRVTAGQSRANVLTF.

The rearrangement uses TRBV12-5 and TRBJ2-7, with D unclear. Trimming shortened V by 2 bases and J by 2 bases, and 13 bases separated the two germline ends. The CDR3 runs 15 residues. The germline CDR1 and CDR2 sequences are LGHNT and FRNRAP. CDR3 bases: TGTGCTAGTGGTTTGTTTTCCACCCTTGCCTACGAGCAGTACTTC. Protein product: CASGLFSTLAYEQYF.

The chain employs TRBV11-2 and TRBJ2-1, with D maybe TRBD2 (6 bases). The germline CDR1 and CDR2 sequences are SGHAT and FQNNGV. The CDR3 runs to 15 residues. Trimming shortened V by 1 base and J by 5 bases, and 12 bases separated the two germline ends. CDR3 residues: CASSLAVAADNEQFF. As DNA, the CDR3 is TGTGCCAGCAGCTTAGCGGTAGCGGCAGACAATGAGCAGTTCTTC.

The J gene is TRBJ1-1, the V gene TRBV29-1, with a tentative D call TRBD1 (6 bases). CDR1 and CDR2 (germline): SQVTM, ANQGSEA. Between the trimmed V and J ends, which lost 7 bases and 1 base, there was a span of 19 bases. This CDR3 has 15 amino acids. The CDR3 bases are TGCAGCGCTAAGAGCCCTAGCAGGGGGAACACTGAAGCTTTCTTT. This gives the protein CSAKSPSRGNTEAFF.

J is TRBJ2-7 and V is TRBV29-1, with TRBD2 as a possible D gene (5 bases). This CDR3 region has 13 residues. Germline V lookup: CDR1 SQVTM, CDR2 ANQGSEA. V shed 4 bases and J shed 1 base, with 11 bases lying between them. CDR3 nucleotides: TGCAGCGTTGGGGCCGGAGGATCCTACGAGCAGTACTTC. Its translation is CSVGAGGSYEQYF.